This T cell receptor (beta chain) came from a study of beta chain features in type 1 diabetes. Germline lookup yields CDR1 SEHNR and CDR2 FQNEAQ (reference sequence). J was trimmed by 2 bases and V by 2 bases; bases with no gene match: 10. CDR3 length equals 17 residues. This clone was seen more than once but under ten times. As yet, its antigen is unknown. Researchers reported sorting CD4+ naive, central memory, regulatory and stem cell-like memory cells via CD45RO/CCR7/CD25/CD127/CD95/CD27. cDNA synthesis used the whole RNA isolate, giving expressed TCRB sequences. The table came from immunoSEQ multiplex PCR; TCRdb's copy has only in-frame clones and leaves some out. The table includes under 450,000 clones, 14% detected once. Study findings and constraints: Within each of all four CD4+ subsets, Type 1 diabetes patients had TCRB CDR3s that were moderately but significantly shorter. Because the template was cDNA, high-expressing cells might be over-represented. For patients, the naive, central memory and Treg TCRB repertoires appeared more alike than for healthy donors.

Sequencing input: naive CD4+ T cells from blood. This chain links TRBV7-9 with TRBJ1-1; 8 nucleotides line up with TRBD1. This receptor was obtained from a man between 25 and 39 years old in good health. The CDR3 nucleotides read TGTGCCAGCAGCTTACCCCCGACAGGGGACGTAAACACTGAAGCTTTCTTT. Translated: CASSLPPTGDVNTEAFF.